A selection of T cell receptor beta chains follows, all from one sample in a study of early T cells in non-severe SARS-CoV-2 infection. TCRdb reprocessed the 5' RACE reads via MiXCR and lists one record per CDR3 protein. The data show about 63,000 distinct CDR3 sequences, under 15% seen once. The sample was whole blood. The receptors originated from an adult who was a healthcare worker with PCR-confirmed SARS-CoV-2 infection or an uninfected control (not recorded which). Each CDR3 is given with its conserved first and last residue. A D gene is named only where the DNA matches it firmly. Size tells how often a clone was seen (once, few, many) or the class of an expanded clone, and some rows leave it out.

clone_size d_call v_call cdr3_aa
NA NA TRBV7-2 CASSLERGADIQYF
many NA TRBV29-1 CSVEDWTPRQETQYF
many NA TRBV4-1 CASSQDWGLGEKLFF
few TRBD2 TRBV29-1 CSVSPGTSGVNYEQYF
many NA TRBV6-5 CATGRSGYGYTF
NA NA TRBV5-5 CASSDQTSMANTF
NA TRBD1 TRBV4-3 CASSQDPGTGVNNEQFF
few TRBD1 TRBV11-2 CASSQGAPEAFF
many TRBD2 TRBV19 CASKRGGHSSYEQYF
few TRBD2 TRBV12-3/TRBV12-4 CASSLSGGTDTQYF
many NA TRBV20-1 CSVSSSYNSPLHF
NA TRBD2 TRBV19 CASRAGVQETQYF
few TRBD2 TRBV20-1 CSARDMASGGEETQYF
NA NA TRBV3-1 CASRLTQGHEQFF
NA NA TRBV11-2 CASSLTDHNSPLHF
many TRBD1 TRBV18 CASSQTRTGGEETQYF
few NA TRBV3-1 CASSPEARFGTQYF